The present T cell receptor (beta chain) was sequenced within a study of Graves' ophthalmopathy and Graves' hyperthyroidism. This CDR3 comprises 12 residues. Deletions cut 6 bases from V and 4 bases from J, with 9 bases between. The germline CDR1 and CDR2 sequences are SQVTM and ANQGSEA. Study results and limitations: In blood appeared most of the expanded thyroid clonotypes whose frequency exceeded 0.001.

This clonotype showed up many times. Its cognate antigen is unknown. Patients in the hyperthyroidism group, adults aged 18 to 65, were newly diagnosed, under 2 months' duration. The TCR beta CDR3 regions underwent amplification from RNA transcripts. Second-round multiplex PCR came after first-round RT-PCR with HTBI primers. Each CDR3 protein is one row after TCRdb ran MiXCR on the multiplex PCR reads. The data hold roughly 1.1 million distinct CDR3 sequences, with 35% to 40% observed a single time. The chain carries TRBV29-1 and TRBJ2-2; D not resolved. The sample consisted of peripheral blood or thyroid tissue (not recorded which). This clonotype was obtained from an adult man with Graves' hyperthyroidism. The DNA for the CDR3 is TGCAGCGTACCGACACCCACCGGGGAGCTGTTTTTT. It is translated as CSVPTPTGELFF.